These 17 T cell receptor beta chains were all obtained from the same sample, sequenced in a study of cytomegalovirus exposure and HLA in healthy donors. Both 60 Vbeta primers and 13 Jbeta primers went into the PCR. Profiled with immunoSEQ multiplex PCR; TCRdb holds only in-frame clones, not every one. The sample includes around 160,000 clones, about 71% seen only once; the top ten take 2.5% to 3.5%. The sample taken for sequencing was PBMCs. The receptors here all came from a woman in her thirties or forties in good health and CMV-seropositive.

V gene TRBV7-9 combines with J gene TRBJ2-5, with TRBD2 as a possible D gene (6 bases). The CDR3 consists of 15 residues. The V gene lost 2 bases and the J gene lost 2 bases, with 12 bases spanning the gap. Germline V gene data show CDR1 as SEHNR and CDR2 as FQNEAQ (reference sequence). CDR3 residues: CASSLPLALQETQYF. Here the CDR3 DNA reads TGTGCCAGCAGCTTACCACTAGCATTACAAGAGACCCAGTACTTC. Using reference TRBV7-9 and TRBJ2-5 for the parts outside the CDR3, the full variable domain is DTGVSQNPRHKITKRGQNVTFRCDPISEHNRLYWYRQTLGQGPEFLTYFQNEAQLEKSRLLSDRFSAERPKGSFSTLEIQRTEQGDSAMYLCASSLPLALQETQYFGPGTRLLVL.

This chain connects TRBV6-1 to TRBJ1-4, with D possibly TRBD1 on 6 matching bases. The germline V gene has CDR1 MNHNS and CDR2 SASEGT. Deletions cut 4 bases from V and 12 bases from J, with 21 bases between. The CDR3 contains 15 residues. DNA of the CDR3: TGTGCCAGCAGTGGACGGGACACGGCCTTTCGGGAACTGTTTTTT. This gives the protein CASSGRDTAFRELFF.

This clone was recorded a few times. The chain has TRBV6-1 and TRBJ2-7; perhaps TRBD2 as D (5 bases). The CDR3 consists of 14 residues. The germline V gene has CDR1 MNHNS and CDR2 SASEGT. V dropped 4 bases and J dropped 2 bases, with 12 bases sitting between them. The CDR3 spells CASSVPGSTYEQYF. In DNA form, the CDR3 reads TGTGCCAGCAGTGTCCCGGGGTCTACCTACGAGCAGTACTTC.

The CDR3 region is CASSTTSGSFAETQYF. The CDR3 coding sequence is TGTGCCAGTAGTACGACTAGCGGGAGTTTCGCAGAGACCCAGTACTTC. The J gene is TRBJ2-5, the V gene TRBV19, with 12 bases identical to TRBD2. The CDR3 contains 16 residues. V gave up 4 bases and J gave up 4 bases; unmatched junction bases: 7. Germline V CDR1 and CDR2: LNHDA, SQIVND (reference sequence). The variable domain in full, completed from reference TRBV19 and TRBJ2-5, reads DGGITQSPKYLFRKEGQNVTLSCEQNLNHDAMYWYRQDPGQGLRLIYYSQIVNDFQKGDIAEGYSVSREKKESFPLTVTSAQKNPTAFYLCASSTTSGSFAETQYFGPGTRLLVL.

The chain combines TRBV9 with TRBJ1-1; D perhaps matches TRBD1 (5 bases). Germline assignment: CDR1 SGDLS and CDR2 YYNGEE. The CDR3 length is 15 residues. Trimming shortened V by 4 bases and J by 5 bases, and 18 bases separated the two germline ends. The chain's CDR3 is CASSPPQGRSTEAFF. CDR3 coding DNA: TGTGCCAGCAGCCCCCCCCAGGGTAGAAGTACTGAAGCTTTCTTT.

The genes are TRBV5-4 and TRBJ2-3, with 10 nucleotides matching TRBD1. The CDR3 length is 14 residues. Germline loops: CDR1 SGHNT, CDR2 YYREEE (reference sequence). V lost 4 bases to trimming and J lost 3 bases; unmatched junction nucleotides: 2. CDR3 protein: CASSRQGATDTQYF. DNA of the CDR3: TGTGCCAGCAGCCGACAGGGGGCGACAGATACGCAGTATTTT.

V is TRBV4-1 and J is TRBJ2-7; 7 nucleotides match TRBD1. Germline CDR1 and CDR2: MGHRA and YSYEKL. This CDR3 is 14 amino acids long. The trim removed 6 bases at V and 3 bases at J, leaving 8 bases unmatched. This CDR3 reads CASRPSTGNYEQYF. CDR3 DNA: TGCGCCAGCAGACCCTCGACAGGGAACTACGAGCAGTACTTC.

This chain links TRBV19 with TRBJ1-1, with D perhaps TRBD1 (5 bases). Per germline, CDR1 LNHDA and CDR2 SQIVND (reference sequence). This CDR3 comprises 18 residues. Deletions cut 1 base from V and 1 base from J, with 19 bases between. In DNA form, the CDR3 reads TGTGCCAGTAGTATAGTCTCCCTTCCGGGGGTGAAGAACACTGAAGCTTTCTTT. This encodes CASSIVSLPGVKNTEAFF.

The genes are TRBV29-1 and TRBJ1-1; maybe TRBD1 (5 bases). V lost 5 bases and J 3 bases, leaving 16 bases between the germline ends. CDR1 is SQVTM and CDR2 is ANQGSEA in the germline V gene. This CDR3 is built from 14 residues. CDR3 residues: CSVTPQTGDTEAFF. For the CDR3, the DNA is TGCAGCGTTACCCCTCAGACGGGGGACACTGAAGCTTTCTTT. The variable domain in full, completed from reference TRBV29-1 and TRBJ1-1, reads SAVISQKPSRDICQRGTSLTIQCQVDSQVTMMFWYRQQPGQSLTLIATANQGSEATYESGFVIDKFPISRPNLTFSTLTVSNMSPEDSSIYLCSVTPQTGDTEAFFGQGTRLTVV.

This clone occurred a few times. This chain joins TRBV18 and TRBJ2-5; possibly TRBD2 for D (5 bases). The CDR3 runs 11 residues. Germline lookup yields CDR1 KGHSH and CDR2 LQKENI. V was clipped by 4 bases and J by 11 bases, with 11 bases between them. CDR3 amino acids: CASSQLGEQYF. CDR3 sequence (DNA): TGTGCCAGCTCACAACTAGGTGAGCAGTACTTC.

As to this clone: An end of the junction does not agree with germline; a read error may underlie this. CDR3 sequence: CASRTAGVGNEQCF. The DNA of the CDR3 is TGTGCCAGCCGGACAGCGGGAGTGGGGAACGAGCAGTGCTTC. This chain uses TRBV27 with TRBJ2-7; the match to TRBD2 covers 8 bases. The CDR3 runs 14 residues. The germline gives CDR1 MNHEY, CDR2 SMNVEV (reference sequence).

V is TRBV5-1 and J is TRBJ2-7; 8 bases map to TRBD1. The V segment lost 3 bases and the J segment 1 base; nucleotides outside the gene matches: 9. CDR3 length: 16 amino acids. Per germline, CDR1 SGHRS and CDR2 YFSETQ. The CDR3 bases are TGCGCCAGCAGCTCGAGTGGGACAGGCTATTCCTACGAGCAGTACTTC. Translated: CASSSSGTGYSYEQYF.

This clone was counted a few times. V gene TRBV4-1 combines with J gene TRBJ2-2, with 9 bases that match TRBD2. V was pared by 0 bases and J by 4 bases, with 6 bases of the junction left unmatched. The CDR3 spans 17 residues. Germline CDR1 is MGHRA and CDR2 is YSYEKL. CDR3 sequence: CASSQDLMRGGTGELFF. As DNA, the CDR3 is TGCGCCAGCAGCCAAGATCTCATGCGGGGGGGCACCGGGGAGCTGTTTTTT.

V usage is TRBV4-2 and J usage is TRBJ2-1; a weak D match, TRBD1 (6 bases). Trimming cost V 0 bases and J 10 bases, with 13 bases left between them. CDR1 LGHNA and CDR2 YNFKEQ come from the germline V gene. CDR3 length equals 14 residues. The CDR3 bases are TGTGCCAGCAGCCAAGAGCAGGGGTCGGGGGAGCAGTTCTTC. Its protein product is CASSQEQGSGEQFF.

This rearrangement joins TRBV29-1 to TRBJ2-7; 7 bases line up with TRBD1. Germline CDR1 is SQVTM and CDR2 is ANQGSEA. With 7 bases clipped from V and 0 bases from J, the junction kept 3 bases outside the gene matches. The CDR3 extends over 12 amino acids. This CDR3 is CSGGQSSYEQYF. CDR3 DNA sequence: TGCAGCGGGGGACAGAGCTCCTACGAGCAGTACTTC.

The rearrangement joins TRBV18 to TRBJ1-4; a weak D match, TRBD1 (6 bases). The V gene lost 1 base and the J gene lost 6 bases, with 18 bases spanning the gap. Germline V gives CDR1 KGHSH, CDR2 LQKENI. The CDR3 covers 17 residues. As DNA, the CDR3 is TGTGCCAGCTCACCACGGGTGACAGGCCTCGGGGATGAAAAACTGTTTTTT. Protein sequence: CASSPRVTGLGDEKLFF.

The J gene is TRBJ2-1, the V gene TRBV12-5; D unresolved. Germline CDR1 reads LGHNT; CDR2 reads FRNRAP. Trimming left V 0 bases short and J 9 bases short, with 9 bases between. CDR3 length equals 13 residues. CDR3 region: CASGLVPGSEQFF. In nucleotides, the CDR3 is TGTGCTAGTGGTTTGGTACCAGGTAGTGAGCAGTTCTTC.